One and the same sample provided the 21 T cell receptor beta chains below, sequenced in a study of blood T cell repertoires in COVID-19. Measured with immunoSEQ multiplex PCR; TCRdb has only the in-frame clones, and not every one. The sample has around 20,000 clones, around 90% seen once. The material sequenced was peripheral blood. Source of these receptors: a man in his 70s with active COVID-19.

CDR3 bases: TGTGCCAGCAGTCCGGGGGAAACTACCACAGATACGCAGTATTTT. Protein sequence: CASSPGETTTDTQYF. The chain is built from TRBV5-4 and TRBJ2-3; weak D call: TRBD2 (6 bases). The ends were cut back, 5 bases at V and 2 bases at J, with 15 bases in the middle. The germline V gene has CDR1 SGHNT and CDR2 YYREEE (reference sequence). This CDR3 comprises 15 residues.

This clone was observed once. The gene calls are TRBV2 and TRBJ2-7; TRBD1 aligns across 9 bases. The V and J ends lost 5 bases and 2 bases, in that order; junction bases with no gene match: 7. Germline V gene sequence: CDR1 SNHLY, CDR2 FYNNEI. The CDR3 runs to 15 residues. The CDR3: CASSWGQGPTYEQYF. CDR3 DNA sequence: TGTGCCAGCAGTTGGGGACAGGGTCCCACCTACGAGCAGTACTTC. The full variable domain, in which reference TRBV2 and TRBJ2-7 provide the parts outside the CDR3, is EPEVTQTPSHQVTQMGQEVILRCVPISNHLYFYWYRQILGQKVEFLVSFYNNEISEKSEIFDDQFSVERPDGSNFTLKIRSTKLEDSAMYFCASSWGQGPTYEQYFGPGTRLTVT.

J is TRBJ2-5 and V is TRBV5-6, with TRBD1 matching over 8 bases. CDR1 is SGHDT, CDR2 YYEEEE, per germline. This CDR3 is 18 amino acids long. The ends lost 4 bases at V and 1 base at J; junction bases unmatched: 15. The CDR3 sequence: CASSIGRGRKEGQETQYF. In DNA, the CDR3 is TGTGCCAGCAGCATAGGCAGGGGGCGGAAAGAAGGCCAAGAGACCCAGTACTTC.

The rearrangement uses TRBV3-1 (or the pseudogene TRBV3-2) and TRBJ1-2; D gene ambiguous. There are 14 residues in the CDR3. Trimming cost V 0 bases and J 6 bases, with 11 bases left between them. From germline, CDR1 is LGHDT and CDR2 YNNKEL (reference sequence). The CDR3 sequence is CASSQDLGGHGYTF. The DNA for the CDR3 is TGTGCCAGCAGCCAAGATCTTGGCGGCCATGGCTACACCTTC.

The chain uses TRBV20-1 and TRBJ2-1; TRBD2 agrees at 10 bases. V lost 3 bases, J lost 7 bases, and 9 bases stayed unmatched. This CDR3 has 15 residues. Germline CDR1 is DFQATT and CDR2 is SNEGSKA (reference sequence). The DNA for the CDR3 is TGCAGTGCTAGTAATATAGCGGGAGGCCGGAATGAGCAGTTCTTC. It codes for CSASNIAGGRNEQFF.

The chain employs TRBV5-4 and TRBJ2-7; 7 positions agree with TRBD1. The CDR3 is 12 amino acids. CDR1 and CDR2 from the germline V gene are SGHNT and YYREEE (reference sequence). J lost 4 bases, V lost 3 bases, and 1 base had no gene match. The CDR3: CASSWDSYEQYF. For the CDR3, the DNA is TGTGCCAGCAGCTGGGACAGTTACGAGCAGTACTTC.

The V call is TRBV11-2, the J call TRBJ2-7; 8 nucleotides line up with TRBD1. V was clipped by 0 bases and J by 1 base; unmatched bases: 2. The CDR3 has 15 amino acids. Germline V gene lookup returns CDR1 SGHAT and CDR2 FQNNGV. The DNA of the CDR3 is TGTGCCAGCAGCTTAGACCGGGACAGGTCCTACGAGCAGTACTTC. Its translation is CASSLDRDRSYEQYF.

V gene TRBV19 combines with J gene TRBJ2-7; weak D call: TRBD2 (6 bases). CDR1 LNHDA and CDR2 SQIVND come from the germline V gene (reference sequence). The CDR3 loop spans 15 amino acids. The V end was cut by 5 bases, the J end by 0 bases, with 14 bases between. CDR3 nucleotide sequence: TGTGCCAGTAGTCCACGGGACTCAAGCTCCTACGAGCAGTACTTC. Amino acid sequence: CASSPRDSSSYEQYF.

CDR3 sequence: CASSYLADQETQYF. Here the CDR3 DNA reads TGCGCCAGCAGCTACCTAGCGGACCAAGAGACCCAGTACTTC. V gene TRBV5-1 combines with J gene TRBJ2-5; 7 nucleotides align to TRBD2. CDR3 length: 14 amino acids. V shed 3 bases, J shed 0 bases, and the junction held 2 bases outside the gene matches. Germline assignment: CDR1 SGHRS and CDR2 YFSETQ.

V gene TRBV6-5 combines with J gene TRBJ2-5, with 10 bases aligning to TRBD2. The CDR3 loop spans 14 amino acids. V was clipped by 7 bases and J by 0 bases; unmatched bases: 2. From germline, CDR1 is MNHEY and CDR2 SVGAGI. Written as DNA, the CDR3 is TGTGCCAGCACAGGACTAGCGGACCAAGAGACCCAGTACTTC. Its translation is CASTGLADQETQYF.

This rearrangement joins TRBV5-1 to TRBJ1-1, with 9 bases identical to TRBD1. The length of the CDR3 is 14 residues. J gave up 4 bases and V 4 bases, and 5 bases lay outside the gene matches. Per germline, CDR1 SGHRS and CDR2 YFSETQ. The CDR3 DNA sequence: TGCGCCAGCAGCGACACAGGGGGCACCACTGAAGCTTTCTTT. Its protein is CASSDTGGTTEAFF.

This clone came up a few times. The chain recombines TRBV29-1 with TRBJ2-2; possible D gene TRBD2, 5 bases. Germline V gene lookup returns CDR1 SQVTM and CDR2 ANQGSEA. The CDR3 sequence is 12 residues long. V was clipped by 2 bases and J by 4 bases, with 5 bases between them. The DNA for the CDR3 is TGCAGCGTTGAACGGGGCACCGGGGAGCTGTTTTTT. Its translation is CSVERGTGELFF.

The chain employs TRBV19 and TRBJ1-1; D is undetermined. In germline, CDR1 is LNHDA, CDR2 SQIVND (reference sequence). V gave up 4 bases and J gave up 5 bases, with 14 bases separating them. The CDR3 has 14 residues. CDR3 region: CASSTPERRTEAFF. In nucleotides, the CDR3 is TGTGCCAGTAGTACCCCGGAGAGAAGGACTGAAGCTTTCTTT.

This chain connects TRBV7-9 to TRBJ2-7; 10 bases fit TRBD2. The CDR3 is 15 amino acids. V was pared by 4 bases and J by 1 base, with 4 bases of the junction left unmatched. CDR1 is SEHNR, CDR2 FQNEAQ, per germline (reference sequence). The DNA of the CDR3 is TGTGCCAGCAGCTCCTTTAGCGGGGGGTCCTACGAGCAGTACTTC. Its protein product is CASSSFSGGSYEQYF.

This clone was detected once. The J gene is TRBJ1-3, the V gene TRBV18; D not certain. The germline V and J ends were trimmed by 2 bases and 1 base, with 12 bases remaining between them. Germline lookup yields CDR1 KGHSH and CDR2 LQKENI. CDR3 length: 16 residues. The DNA for the CDR3 is TGTGCCAGCTCACCAGTACAGTCCATTTCTGGAAACACCATATATTTT. Its protein product is CASSPVQSISGNTIYF.

This sequence joins TRBV11-3 and TRBJ2-5, with D maybe TRBD2 (7 bases). V shed 2 bases and J shed 4 bases, with 17 bases lying between them. The germline CDR1 and CDR2 sequences are SGHNT and YENEEA. The CDR3 loop spans 16 amino acids. CDR3 nucleotides: TGTGCCAGCAGCTTATCTTGGCTAGGGGGGGTAGAGACCCAGTACTTC. Amino acids: CASSLSWLGGVETQYF.

The CDR3 loop reads CASSLGGITTDTQYF. The DNA for the CDR3 is TGTGCCAGCAGCTTAGGAGGTATTACCACAGATACGCAGTATTTT. This sequence joins TRBV7-6 and TRBJ2-3, with no clear D. The CDR3 spans 15 residues. Looked up from germline, CDR1 is SGHVS and CDR2 is FNYEAQ. V was cut by 1 base and J by 2 bases, with 10 bases left in between.

A single count supports this clone. This chain connects TRBV2 to TRBJ2-5; tentative D call: TRBD2 (6 bases). Trimming shortened V by 3 bases and J by 7 bases, and 9 bases separated the two germline ends. The germline gives CDR1 SNHLY, CDR2 FYNNEI. There are 12 residues in the CDR3. In DNA form, the CDR3 reads TGTGCCAGCAGTGACTCCGGGGGGACCCAGTACTTC. Translating gives CASSDSGGTQYF.

A single count supports this clone. The chain is built from TRBV5-6 and TRBJ2-5; the D gene is possibly TRBD1 (6 bases). CDR1 is SGHDT and CDR2 is YYEEEE in the germline V gene. The CDR3 is 14 residues long. V was clipped by 4 bases and J by 2 bases, with 12 bases between them. This CDR3 is CASSVGTNQETQYF. CDR3 DNA sequence: TGTGCCAGCAGCGTCGGGACAAATCAAGAGACCCAGTACTTC.

The chain employs TRBV5-5 and TRBJ2-6; no reliable D call. This CDR3 comprises 17 residues. CDR1 SGHKS and CDR2 YYEKEE come from the germline V gene (reference sequence). V shed 4 bases and J shed 0 bases, with 14 bases lying between them. The CDR3 DNA sequence: TGTGCCAGCAGCCCCACGAGGAGTAGCTCTGGGGCCAACGTCCTGACTTTC. Encoded protein: CASSPTRSSSGANVLTF. The variable domain in full, completed from reference TRBV5-5 and TRBJ2-6, reads DAGVTQSPTHLIKTRGQQVTLRCSPISGHKSVSWYQQVLGQGPQFIFQYYEKEERGRGNFPDRFSARQFPNYSSELNVNALLLGDSALYLCASSPTRSSSGANVLTFGAGSRLTVL.

The chain is built from TRBV2 and TRBJ2-2; 10 bases map to TRBD2. The germline V gene encodes CDR1 SNHLY and CDR2 FYNNEI. This CDR3 is 16 amino acids long. The V gene end was trimmed by 2 bases and the J gene end by 2 bases; junction bases not matched to a gene: 2. The CDR3 nucleotides read TGTGCCAGCAGTGAACTAGCGGGGGTCAACACCGGGGAGCTGTTTTTT. Translating it yields CASSELAGVNTGELFF.